A selection of T cell receptor beta chains follows, all from one sample in a study of tumour-infiltrating T cells in Burkitt lymphoma. Using immunoSEQ multiplex PCR, the repertoire was profiled, and TCRdb retains in-frame clones only, with some absent. The repertoire has thousands of clones, 14% of them found once; the top ten carry around 3%. The sample was tumor tissue. The receptors were sampled from a human donor with Burkitt lymphoma. CDR3s include the opening cysteine and the closing phenylalanine or tryptophan. A D gene is named only where the DNA matches it firmly. A row's size may be missing; if present it is once, few, many or a size class.

CDR3aa | CDR3nt | j_gene | v_gene | d_gene | abundance
CASTRGETSPLHF | TGTGCCAGCACCAGGGGGGAGACATCACCCCTCCACTTT | TRBJ1-6 | TRBV9 | TRBD1 | once
CASSDQTGTARETQYF | TGTGCCAGCAGTGACCAGACAGGGACCGCGAGAGAGACCCAGTACTTC | TRBJ2-5 | TRBV25-1 | TRBD1 | -
CASSPVGGQGAEAFF | TGTGCCAGCAGCCCCGTGGGGGGACAGGGAGCTGAAGCTTTCTTT | TRBJ1-1 | TRBV7-9 | TRBD1 | -
CASSILTATQETQYF | TGTGCCAGCAGCATCCTGACGGCAACTCAAGAGACCCAGTACTTC | TRBJ2-5 | TRBV7-9 | - | -
CASKRTANTEAFF | TGTGCCAGTAAAAGGACAGCGAACACTGAAGCTTTCTTT | TRBJ1-1 | TRBV19 | - | few
CASSYSNQGATEAFF | TGTGCCAGCAGTTACTCAAACCAGGGTGCCACTGAAGCTTTCTTT | TRBJ1-1 | TRBV6-6 | - | few
CASSLVGGLGGSSYEQYF | TGTGCCAGCAGCTTAGTTGGGGGTTTGGGAGGCAGCTCCTACGAGCAGTACTTC | TRBJ2-7 | TRBV7-2 | - | -
CASSLSWVSTDTQYF | TGTGCCAGCAGCTTGTCGTGGGTCAGCACAGATACGCAGTATTTT | TRBJ2-3 | TRBV7-2 | - | -
CASRSPNRVGKNIQYF | TGTGCCAGCAGGTCCCCGAACAGGGTGGGCAAAAACATTCAGTACTTC | TRBJ2-4 | TRBV28 | - | -
CAWTQGALGQPQHF | TGTGCCTGGACCCAGGGGGCTCTAGGGCAGCCCCAGCATTTT | TRBJ1-5 | TRBV30 | TRBD1 | few
CASSQWDRNSPLHF | TGTGCCAGCAGCCAATGGGATAGGAATTCACCCCTCCACTTT | TRBJ1-6 | TRBV7-2 | - | -
CASSRMGTTNEKLFF | TGTGCCAGCAGCCGGATGGGGACAACTAATGAAAAACTGTTTTTT | TRBJ1-4 | TRBV9 | - | few
CSVVPGRGTGETQYF | TGCAGCGTTGTCCCCGGGAGGGGGACGGGAGAGACCCAGTACTTC | TRBJ2-5 | TRBV29-1 | TRBD2 | few
CSVVHRVNTEAFF | TGCAGCGTTGTACACAGAGTGAACACTGAAGCTTTCTTT | TRBJ1-1 | TRBV29-1 | - | -
CASSPLGGTYGYTF | TGTGCCAGCAGCCCGCTCGGGGGGACCTATGGCTACACCTTC | TRBJ1-2 | TRBV14 | - | -
CASSILSGMVTGELFF | TGTGCCAGTAGTATCCTGAGCGGGATGGTCACCGGGGAGCTGTTTTTT | TRBJ2-2 | TRBV19 | TRBD2 | -
CASRSWDRWGYTF | TGTGCCAGCAGATCCTGGGACAGGTGGGGCTACACCTTC | TRBJ1-2 | TRBV7-2 | TRBD1 | few
CASSQDPTPGGRGITGELFF | TGTGCCAGCAGCCAAGATCCCACCCCGGGAGGAAGAGGGATCACCGGGGAGCTGTTTTTT | TRBJ2-2 | TRBV4-2 | TRBD2 | few
CASRIKGAGGNTIYF | TGTGCCAGCAGGATTAAGGGGGCCGGAGGAAACACCATATATTTT | TRBJ1-3 | TRBV7-2 | TRBD1 | few
CASREGTGTGGKPQHF | TGTGCCAGTAGAGAGGGAACCGGGACAGGGGGCAAGCCCCAGCATTTT | TRBJ1-5 | TRBV19 | TRBD1 | -
CASSWNRGPYEQYF | TGTGCCAGCAGCTGGAACAGGGGCCCCTACGAGCAGTACTTC | TRBJ2-7 | TRBV7-6 | TRBD1 | few
CASSQDRGNEKLFF | TGCGCCAGCAGCCAAGACAGGGGTAATGAAAAACTGTTTTTT | TRBJ1-4 | TRBV4-3 | - | -
CASSIRRGGNNQPQHF | TGTGCCAGTAGTATAAGGAGAGGGGGCAACAATCAGCCCCAGCATTTT | TRBJ1-5 | TRBV19 | TRBD1 | few
CASSYGRDLDGYTF | TGTGCCAGCAGTTACGGGCGGGATCTTGATGGCTACACCTTC | TRBJ1-2 | TRBV6-5 | - | -
CASSSMGNEQYF | TGTGCCAGCAGCTCTATGGGTAACGAGCAGTACTTC | TRBJ2-7 | TRBV9 | - | -
CASSLRVGTVNEKLFF | TGCGCCAGCAGCCTCCGGGTCGGGACAGTGAATGAAAAACTGTTTTTT | TRBJ1-4 | TRBV4-3 | TRBD1 | few
CASSYSQETQYF | TGTGCCAGCAGTTACTCGCAGGAGACCCAGTACTTC | TRBJ2-5 | TRBV6-5 | - | few
CSVESGGGMNTEAFF | TGCAGCGTTGAAAGTGGTGGCGGCATGAACACTGAAGCTTTCTTT | TRBJ1-1 | TRBV29-1 | - | few
CASSLGEGGLGEQYF | TGTGCCAGCAGCTTAGGTGAGGGAGGGTTGGGCGAGCAGTACTTC | TRBJ2-7 | TRBV11-2 | TRBD2 | few
CASSHSGTGEIQYF | TGTGCCAGCAGCCACTCCGGGACAGGGGAGATCCAGTACTTC | TRBJ2-5 | TRBV7-9 | TRBD1 | few
CAWSVGRGGNQPQHF | TGTGCCTGGAGTGTGGGGAGGGGAGGGAATCAGCCCCAGCATTTT | TRBJ1-5 | TRBV30 | - | -
CASSPGQIIYF | TGCGCCAGCAGCCCCGGACAGATAATATATTTT | TRBJ1-3 | TRBV4-1 | - | few
CASSVGARSEAFF | TGTGCCAGCAGCGTAGGCGCAAGATCTGAAGCTTTCTTT | TRBJ1-1 | TRBV9 | - | -
CASHLAGGAGEQYF | TGCGCCAGCCATTTAGCGGGAGGGGCCGGCGAGCAGTACTTC | TRBJ2-7 | TRBV5-1 | TRBD2 | few
CASSHSSWGGDTQYF | TGCGCCAGCAGCCATTCTAGTTGGGGGGGAGATACGCAGTATTTT | TRBJ2-3 | TRBV4-3 | TRBD2 | few
CASSPLGTSGSGEQYF | TGCGCCAGCAGCCCGTTAGGGACTAGCGGGAGTGGCGAGCAGTACTTC | TRBJ2-7 | TRBV4-3 | TRBD2 | -
CASSHDQTSGGQETQYF | TGTGCCAGCAGCCATGATCAGACTAGCGGGGGTCAAGAGACCCAGTACTTC | TRBJ2-5 | TRBV13 | TRBD2 | few
CASSHSYEQYF | TGTGCCAGCTCACACTCCTACGAGCAGTACTTC | TRBJ2-7 | TRBV18 | - | few
CASSFPDGGYNSPLHF | TGTGCCAGCAGCTTCCCGGACGGAGGGTATAATTCACCCCTCCACTTT | TRBJ1-6 | TRBV5-8 | - | once
CASSRLAYEQYF | TGTGCCAGCAGCAGACTAGCCTACGAGCAGTACTTC | TRBJ2-7 | TRBV28 | - | -
CASSLFDEQFF | TGCGCCAGCAGCTTATTCGACGAGCAGTTCTTC | TRBJ2-1 | TRBV5-1 | - | -
CATRQAGDTQYF | TGTGCCACCAGACAAGCTGGGGATACGCAGTATTTT | TRBJ2-3 | TRBV19 | - | -
CASSRQGENTGELFF | TGTGCCAGCAGCCGACAGGGGGAAAACACCGGGGAGCTGTTTTTT | TRBJ2-2 | TRBV27 | TRBD1 | -
CASSISRYGYTF | TGTGCCAGCAGCATATCACGCTATGGCTACACCTTC | TRBJ1-2 | TRBV7-8 | - | few
CASRAANEQFF | TGTGCCAGTAGAGCGGCCAATGAGCAGTTCTTC | TRBJ2-1 | TRBV19 | - | -
CASKRFEGNTEAFF | TGTGCCAGCAAACGGTTTGAAGGGAACACTGAAGCTTTCTTT | TRBJ1-1 | TRBV6-1 | - | -
CSVDDSGRLSETQYF | TGCAGCGTTGACGATAGCGGGAGGTTAAGTGAGACCCAGTACTTC | TRBJ2-5 | TRBV29-1 | TRBD2 | -
CASSWTGTGYEQYF | TGTGCCAGCAGCTGGACTGGGACAGGCTACGAGCAGTACTTC | TRBJ2-7 | TRBV5-6 | TRBD1 | -
CASAYLATYEQYF | TGCGCCAGCGCCTACCTAGCGACCTACGAGCAGTACTTC | TRBJ2-7 | TRBV5-1 | - | -
CASRHRNQPQHF | TGTGCCAGTAGACACAGGAATCAGCCCCAGCATTTT | TRBJ1-5 | TRBV6-1 | - | -
CASSVGQGAYEQYF | TGTGCCAGCAGTGTGGGACAGGGGGCCTACGAGCAGTACTTC | TRBJ2-7 | TRBV6-5 | TRBD1 | -
CASSFSVNTEAFF | TGTGCCAGCAGTTTTTCAGTGAACACTGAAGCTTTCTTT | TRBJ1-1 | TRBV27 | - | -
CASSLQQGSEAFF | TGTGCCAGCAGCTTACAACAGGGAAGCGAAGCTTTCTTT | TRBJ1-1 | TRBV7-2 | - | -